Listed below are T cell receptor beta chains from one sample, sequenced in a study of blood T cell repertoires in COVID-19. Sequencing was performed with immunoSEQ multiplex PCR; in TCRdb, only in-frame clones are kept and a portion is missing. The table includes roughly 120,000 clones, around 80% detected once. Input material: peripheral blood. The receptors were sampled from a man between 65 and 80 years old with acute or convalescent COVID-19. Each CDR3 is given with its conserved first and last residue. Fields, in order: V gene, clone size, J gene, CDR3 length, D gene, CDR3 protein, CDR3 DNA. A D gene is named only where the DNA matches it firmly. Rows give clone size only sometimes, using once, few, many, or a class for an expanded clone.

>TRBV10-3|.|TRBJ2-3|20|TRBD2
CAISEPGAGVLAGPGDTQYF
TGTGCCATCAGTGAGCCGGGGGCGGGGGTCCTAGCGGGGCCCGGAGATACGCAGTATTTT
>TRBV6-2/TRBV6-3|.|TRBJ2-7|14|.
CASSYGGSAYEQYF
TGTGCCAGCAGTTACGGGGGCTCGGCCTACGAGCAGTACTTC
>TRBV5-1|once|TRBJ2-1|14|.
CASSLASPGNEQFF
TGCGCCAGCAGCTTGGCTAGCCCTGGGAATGAGCAGTTCTTC
>TRBV20-1|.|TRBJ2-3|17|TRBD2
CSASSLAGGISTDTQYF
TGCAGTGCTAGTTCACTAGCGGGGGGCATAAGCACAGATACGCAGTATTTT
>TRBV9|.|TRBJ1-6|15|.
CASSVAGQGKSPLHF
TGTGCCAGCAGCGTAGCCGGTCAGGGTAAATCACCCCTCCACTTT
>TRBV28|.|TRBJ2-3|17|TRBD2
CASSPGTSFRSTDTQYF
TGTGCCAGCAGTCCCGGGACTAGCTTTAGGAGCACAGATACGCAGTATTTT
>TRBV7-3|.|TRBJ2-5|13|.
CASSLIQGWTQYF
TGTGCCAGCAGCTTAATCCAGGGTTGGACCCAGTACTTC
>TRBV5-1|once|TRBJ2-7|13|.
CASSPFGGYEQYF
TGCGCCAGCAGCCCCTTCGGGGGCTACGAGCAGTACTTC
>TRBV5-1|.|TRBJ2-1|21|.
CASSLLPGQGSGGAAYNEQFF
TGCGCCAGCAGCTTGTTACCGGGACAGGGGAGCGGGGGGGCCGCCTACAATGAGCAGTTCTTC
>TRBV12-3/TRBV12-4|.|TRBJ1-1|13|.
CASSADKNTEAFF
TGTGCCAGCAGTGCGGACAAGAACACTGAAGCTTTCTTT
>TRBV19|.|TRBJ1-6|14|.
CASRTGGGTTPLHF
TGTGCCAGTAGGACCGGGGGGGGCACGACACCCCTCCACTTT
>TRBV15|few|TRBJ1-1|15|.
CATSRVRQVNTEAFF
TGTGCCACCAGCAGAGTAAGGCAGGTGAACACTGAAGCTTTCTTT
>TRBV27|.|TRBJ2-2|13|.
CASSLGEAGELFF
TGTGCCAGCAGTTTAGGGGAGGCCGGGGAGCTGTTTTTT
>TRBV6-1|.|TRBJ2-1|17|TRBD2
CASSEPTSGGNYNEQFF
TGTGCCAGCAGTGAGCCCACTAGCGGGGGGAACTACAATGAGCAGTTCTTC
>TRBV3-1/TRBV3-2|.|TRBJ1-5|15|.
CASSQAAGHHQPQHF
TGTGCCAGCAGCCAAGCTGCAGGGCATCATCAGCCCCAGCATTTT
>TRBV15|.|TRBJ2-5|16|.
CATSRDSGLLAQTQYF
TGTGCCACCAGCAGAGATTCCGGACTGCTTGCCCAGACCCAGTACTTC
>TRBV2|.|TRBJ1-5|12|.
CASTVGAQPQHF
TGTGCCAGCACGGTAGGGGCTCAGCCCCAGCATTTT
>TRBV6-5|.|TRBJ1-1|13|.
CASSYSRGGDAFF
TGTGCCAGCAGTTACTCGAGGGGGGGTGACGCTTTCTTT
>TRBV10-3|.|TRBJ1-2|15|TRBD1
CAISDTTGWGYGYTF
TGTGCCATCAGTGATACGACAGGGTGGGGCTATGGCTACACCTTC
>TRBV28|.|TRBJ2-4|17|.
CASSPQTVRLFKNIQYF
TGTGCCAGCAGCCCCCAGACAGTACGCCTATTCAAAAACATTCAGTACTTC
>TRBV4-1|.|TRBJ2-5|19|TRBD2
CASSHPGLAGAGGPETQYF
TGCGCCAGCAGCCACCCCGGACTAGCGGGGGCCGGGGGTCCAGAGACCCAGTACTTC
>TRBV2|.|TRBJ2-7|13|TRBD1
CASSVQGAYEQYF
TGTGCCAGCAGTGTACAGGGGGCGTACGAGCAGTACTTC
>TRBV5-1|.|TRBJ2-2|13|.
CASNRGNTGELFF
TGCGCCAGCAACCGGGGGAACACCGGGGAGCTGTTTTTT
>TRBV15|.|TRBJ1-3|16|.
CATSRDPGGTGNTIYF
TGTGCCACCAGCAGAGATCCCGGGGGGACTGGAAACACCATATATTTT
>TRBV6-2/TRBV6-3|.|TRBJ1-2|12|TRBD1
CASSQGQDGYTF
TGTGCCAGCAGTCAGGGACAGGATGGCTACACCTTC
>TRBV9|.|TRBJ1-5|15|TRBD1
CASSEGQGRHQPQHF
TGTGCCAGCAGCGAGGGACAGGGCCGCCATCAGCCCCAGCATTTT
>TRBV6-6|few|TRBJ1-1|16|TRBD1
CASSSGTGGWVTEAFF
TGTGCCAGCAGTTCCGGGACAGGGGGATGGGTCACTGAAGCTTTCTTT
>TRBV20-1|once|TRBJ1-5|13|.
CSASKGVNQPQHF
TGCAGTGCTAGTAAAGGGGTTAATCAGCCCCAGCATTTT
>TRBV2|.|TRBJ2-3|13|TRBD2
CASLAGTTDTQYF
TGTGCCAGCTTAGCGGGGACTACAGATACGCAGTATTTT
>TRBV7-2|.|TRBJ1-5|17|TRBD1
CASSLVQGAYSNQPQHF
TGTGCCAGCAGCTTAGTACAGGGGGCATATAGCAATCAGCCCCAGCATTTT
>TRBV9|.|TRBJ1-6|15|.
CASSVSHRWDSPLHF
TGTGCCAGCAGCGTATCTCACAGGTGGGATTCACCCCTCCACTTT
>TRBV3-1/TRBV3-2|.|TRBJ2-2|17|TRBD2
CASSQTSGGSYTGELFF
TGTGCCAGCAGCCAAACTAGCGGGGGGTCTTACACCGGGGAGCTGTTTTTT
>TRBV19|.|TRBJ2-1|16|.
CASSIWRAGSYNEQFF
TGTGCCAGTAGTATCTGGCGGGCTGGGTCCTACAATGAGCAGTTCTTC
>TRBV10-3|.|TRBJ2-2|16|TRBD1
CAISERGTGNTGELFF
TGTGCCATCAGTGAGAGGGGGACAGGGAACACCGGGGAGCTGTTTTTT
>TRBV3-1/TRBV3-2|.|TRBJ2-3|15|TRBD2
CASTGTSGGSDTQYF
TGTGCCAGCACAGGGACTAGCGGGGGATCAGATACGCAGTATTTT
>TRBV28|.|TRBJ2-6|18|TRBD1
CASSSGTGVFSGANVLTF
TGTGCCAGCAGTTCCGGGACAGGGGTTTTCTCTGGGGCCAACGTCCTGACTTTC
>TRBV5-1|.|TRBJ2-7|13|.
CASSSRRSYEQYF
TGCGCCAGCAGCTCTAGGAGGTCCTACGAGCAGTACTTC
>TRBV10-3|.|TRBJ1-1|14|.
CAISESGGGAEAFF
TGTGCCATCAGTGAGTCGGGCGGAGGGGCTGAAGCTTTCTTT
>TRBV19|.|TRBJ2-7|14|TRBD1
CASTPWDSPGEQYF
TGTGCCAGTACCCCCTGGGACAGTCCTGGGGAGCAGTACTTC
>TRBV18|.|TRBJ1-5|13|TRBD1
CASSLKPQGGQHF
TGTGCCAGCTCACTTAAACCCCAGGGGGGCCAGCATTTT
>TRBV10-3|.|TRBJ1-3|14|.
CAISETPHGNTIYF
TGTGCCATCAGTGAGACACCCCATGGAAACACCATATATTTT
>TRBV9|.|TRBJ2-3|14|.
CASSAVQMLDTQYF
TGTGCCAGCAGCGCCGTACAAATGCTAGATACGCAGTATTTT
>TRBV5-1|.|TRBJ2-5|14|.
CASSLGTIQETQYF
TGCGCCAGCAGCTTGGGGACAATCCAAGAGACCCAGTACTTC
>TRBV4-1|.|TRBJ1-1|13|.
CASSQRLNTEAFF
TGCGCCAGCAGCCAGCGGCTTAACACTGAAGCTTTCTTT
>TRBV7-8|.|TRBJ2-3|12|.
CASRSFADTQYF
TGTGCCAGCAGATCCTTCGCAGATACGCAGTATTTT
>TRBV19|.|TRBJ1-1|16|.
CARLQGHSRRNTEAFF
TGTGCCAGGCTTCAGGGGCACTCCCGGCGGAACACTGAAGCTTTCTTT
>TRBV7-2|.|TRBJ2-1|11|.
CASSPGQTQFF
TGTGCCAGCAGCCCTGGACAGACACAGTTCTTC
>TRBV6-5|.|TRBJ1-2|15|.
CASSKGGAANYGYTF
TGTGCCAGCAGCAAAGGGGGAGCAGCTAACTATGGCTACACCTTC
>TRBV5-4|few|TRBJ2-5|15|.
CASSLAWADQETQYF
TGTGCCAGCAGCTTGGCCTGGGCAGACCAAGAGACCCAGTACTTC